This TCR beta chain stems from a study of T cells in localized non-small cell lung cancer. Study-level results: Sequencing was limited to one tumor region, leaving the possibility of heterogeneity open. Appearing in adjacent lung were a median about 60 of the top 100 tumor clones. It was uninvolved adjacent lung that showed the highest T cell clonality, exceeding tumor. Density of T cells in blood, when higher, went with longer overall survival.

This clone was seen just once. Its antigen is as yet unknown. Assay: immunoSEQ multiplex PCR; the TCRdb copy retains only in-frame clones and omits some. Of around 3,100 clones listed, roughly 22% are singletons. V shed 3 bases and J shed 7 bases, with 15 bases lying between them. Per germline, CDR1 LNHDA and CDR2 SQIVND (reference sequence). CDR3 size: 15 residues. The specimen was lung tumor tissue, collected before any cancer treatment. The chain is built from TRBV19 and TRBJ1-4; D is uncertain. The sequence came from a man aged 18-49 years with stage II lung adenocarcinoma. The CDR3 DNA sequence: TGTGCCAGTAGTATTCTCGGGGAAGGTTTTGAAAAACTGTTTTTT. The encoded protein is CASSILGEGFEKLFF. The variable domain in full, completed from reference TRBV19 and TRBJ1-4, reads DGGITQSPKYLFRKEGQNVTLSCEQNLNHDAMYWYRQDPGQGLRLIYYSQIVNDFQKGDIAEGYSVSREKKESFPLTVTSAQKNPTAFYLCASSILGEGFEKLFFGSGTQLSVL.